Here is one T cell receptor (beta chain) with its context. This sample was taken from a study of CD8+ T cells in alopecia areata. Investigators isolated RNA and reverse transcribed it into cDNA to act as the sequencing template. Clones were read by immunoSEQ multiplex PCR, and TCRdb kept only the in-frame ones, dropping some. The profile covers roughly 200,000 clones, with around 63% appearing a single time and about 1.5% taken by the ten largest. With 4 bases clipped from V and 6 bases from J, the junction kept 2 bases outside the gene matches. The CDR3 runs to 12 residues. Germline CDR1 SQVTM, CDR2 ANQGSEA.

The gene calls are TRBV29-1 and TRBJ2-2, with TRBD1 matching over 7 bases. Sample: CD4+ T cells sorted from blood, taken at week 0. This TCR derives from a human donor with alopecia areata. The CDR3: CSVGTGAGELFF. CDR3 nucleotide sequence: TGCAGCGTTGGAACAGGGGCCGGGGAGCTGTTTTTT.